This T cell receptor (beta chain) was found in a study of PD-L1 blockade in urothelial cancer listed by TCRdb under 2017. The study in broad terms: About 90% of the roughly 30 patients were males with bladder-origin urothelial cancer, and about 65% of the roughly 30 reported a prior smoking history. Some 30 patients had pretreatment blood TCR-seq, some 25 had at least one posttreatment blood collection, and some 25 had tumor TCR-seq. Patients had an ECOG performance status of 0 or 1 and had received between 0 and 3 prior chemotherapy regimens. The study, an exploratory multi-omic analysis, examined somatic, immune and clinical correlates of response to PD-L1 blockade with atezolizumab in urothelial cancer. Durable clinical benefit was achieved by nine patients but not by the remaining 20. Blood samples were analyzed 3 weeks after the start of treatment (second dose) and 6 weeks after the start of treatment. Whole exome sequencing and RNA sequencing of pretreatment tumors were performed alongside TCR sequencing in the same patients. Durable clinical benefit was defined as progression-free survival longer than 6 months, and TCR features were also tested against progression-free and overall survival. TCR sequencing covered pretreatment tumor samples and matched, serially collected peripheral blood taken before and after atezolizumab treatment. Blood samples gave median yields of 141,255 T cells and 82,636 unique TCRs, along with a median clonality of around 0.08. On the study overall, not on this receptor specifically: Improved progression-free and overall survival was associated with having pretreatment peripheral blood TCR clonality below the median. Small sample size (n ≈ 29) and many exploratory analyses mean the results are intended to be hypothesis-generating. Patients with durable benefit showed greater expansion of tumor-associated TCR clones in peripheral blood 3 weeks after starting treatment (n ≈ 23, p = 0.022).

Taken with the paper, the label for time point translates to: pretreatment peripheral blood. The Qiagen DNeasy Blood extraction kit was used to purify genomic DNA from total PBMCs and from tumor samples. PBMCs were collected pretreatment and during treatment and were isolated and stored as previously described. As to this clone: Its antigen has not been determined. Base-call qualities are not available, and no considerably larger clone is one nucleotide away.

The V end gives up 4 bases and the J end 6 bases, leaving 13 bases in the junction not matched to a gene. The CDR3 covers 15 residues, taking in both the cysteine and the phenylalanine. Solely the CDR3 DNA is kept, with 45 bases framed from the first base. Taken from the germline V gene (reference sequence), the CDR1 and CDR2 loops are SGHKS and YYEKEE. Synthetic TCR analog templates were spiked into each PCR so that absolute template abundance could be estimated from read counts. The immunoSEQ assay used bias-controlled V and J gene primers to amplify TCRbeta CDR3 regions from genomic DNA. Sequencing of rearranged TCRbeta segments was done at approximately 20X coverage. Per the original workflow: Sequencing errors were corrected by clustering and CDR3s were annotated against IMGT to assign V, D and J genes. Out-of-frame and stop-codon sequences were excluded, and only productive TCRbeta rearrangements were used in downstream analyses. Clonality was computed as one minus Shannon entropy normalized by the log of the number of unique productive sequences. Fisher's exact test with Benjamini-Hochberg correction, at a threshold of adjusted p below 0.01, was used to find clones that differed between time points or between blood and tumor. TCRdb's version of the immuneACCESS table is confined to in-frame rearrangements and falls short of the full clone set. An unresolved V gene accounts for under half of the shortfall where checked; the remainder is of unknown origin. Clone size and the V and J calls come from that table; the DNA yielded D and trimming. The sample table contains roughly 40,000 clones; only one count was recorded for about 88% of them. Around 25% of the sample is held by the ten biggest clonotypes.

The chain uses TRBV5-5 and TRBJ2-7; 7 middle bases align to TRBD2. This clonotype was obtained from a donor at least 40 years old with urothelial cancer. The sequencing used PBMCs, collected around atezolizumab (anti-PD-L1) treatment. This receptor has the CDR3 CASSPREWREIEQYF. In nucleotide form, the sequence is TGTGCCAGCAGCCCTCGGGAATGGCGGGAGATCGAGCAGTACTTC.